The 17 T cell receptor beta chains below all came from one sample that was sequenced in a study of blood T cell repertoires in COVID-19. TCRdb's copy holds only in-frame clones and misses some; the assay was immunoSEQ multiplex PCR. The data show approximately 210,000 clones, 83% seen once. The sample was peripheral blood. The receptors originated from a woman between 35 and 50 years old with active or convalescent COVID-19.

This clone was counted once. The chain uses TRBV30 and TRBJ2-4, with 8 bases fitting TRBD1. The J segment lost 7 bases and the V segment lost 2 bases, leaving 4 bases of the junction unmatched. The CDR3 length is 13 residues. Per germline, CDR1 GTSNPN and CDR2 SVGIG (reference sequence). This CDR3 reads CAWSSTGENIQYF. The CDR3 region has the DNA TGTGCCTGGAGTTCGACAGGGGAGAACATTCAGTACTTC.

The J gene is TRBJ2-5, the V gene TRBV2; D uncertain. Germline CDR1 is SNHLY and CDR2 is FYNNEI. Trimming took 3 bases from V and 4 from J, leaving 9 bases between them. This CDR3 has 13 residues. This CDR3 reads CASSDNSLETQYF. The CDR3 DNA is TGTGCCAGCAGTGATAACTCGCTAGAGACCCAGTACTTC.

This clone has only one observation. The chain has TRBV9 and TRBJ1-3; D unclear. This CDR3 is 14 amino acids long. Germline V lookup: CDR1 SGDLS, CDR2 YYNGEE. Trimming cost V 0 bases and J 1 base, with 5 bases left between them. CDR3 nucleotides: TGTGCCAGCAGCGTAGCCAGGTCTGGAAACACCATATATTTT. Translating gives CASSVARSGNTIYF.

The rearrangement joins TRBV10-1 to TRBJ1-1; D uncertain. CDR1 WNHNN and CDR2 SYGVQD come from the germline V gene (reference sequence). This CDR3 has 16 residues. V lost 5 bases and J 0 bases, leaving 16 bases between the germline ends. In nucleotides, the CDR3 is TGCGCCAGCAGTAGTGGAAAATTCACAGTGAACACTGAAGCTTTCTTT. Protein product: CASSSGKFTVNTEAFF.

The rearrangement links TRBV21-1 to TRBJ1-2; TRBD1 was called by the table and not checked on the DNA. TRBV21-1 constitutes a pseudogene. The CDR3 length is 15 residues. CDR3 region: CASSRSLGQDYGYTF. The CDR3 nucleotides read TGTGCCAGCAGCCGATCCTTAGGACAGGACTATGGCTACACCTTC.

The genes are TRBV4-3 and TRBJ2-3; maybe TRBD1 (6 bases). Germline V gene data show CDR1 as LGHNA and CDR2 as YSLEER. The CDR3 runs to 15 residues. V lost 0 bases and J 5 bases, leaving 12 bases between the germline ends. CDR3 coding DNA: TGCGCCAGCAGCCAAGAGTGGATAGGGGGAGATACGCAGTATTTT. It is translated as CASSQEWIGGDTQYF.

This clone was counted only a few times. The gene calls are TRBV7-9 and TRBJ1-2; 8 bases line up with TRBD1. In germline, CDR1 is SEHNR, CDR2 FQNEAQ (reference sequence). The CDR3 extends over 16 amino acids. V was clipped by 5 bases and J by 0 bases; unmatched bases: 8. CDR3 loop: CASSPTGGGPNYGYTF. The CDR3 DNA reads TGTGCCAGCAGCCCCACAGGGGGGGGGCCTAACTATGGCTACACCTTC.

V usage is TRBV7-6 and J usage is TRBJ2-1; 12 bases map to TRBD2. V dropped 0 bases and J dropped 7; count of bases not matched to a gene: 4. The germline V gene has CDR1 SGHVS and CDR2 FNYEAQ. This CDR3 has 16 residues. Here the CDR3 reads CASSLASSGRGNEQFF. CDR3 DNA sequence: TGTGCCAGCAGCTTAGCCTCTAGCGGGAGGGGTAATGAGCAGTTCTTC.

The rearrangement uses TRBV18 and TRBJ2-5, with D possibly matching TRBD1 (6 bases). Germline V gives CDR1 KGHSH, CDR2 LQKENI. This CDR3 region has 14 residues. The germline V and J ends were trimmed by 4 bases and 1 base, with 10 bases remaining between them. CDR3 sequence (DNA): TGTGCCAGCTCACGCACAGGGCCCCAAGAGACCCAGTACTTC. It translates to CASSRTGPQETQYF.

This sequence joins TRBV10-2 and TRBJ1-3; D ambiguous. CDR3 length: 13 amino acids. Trimming cost V 6 bases and J 0 bases, with 6 bases left between them. Germline lookup yields CDR1 WSHSY and CDR2 SAAADI. Here the CDR3 DNA reads TGCGCCAGCAGGGGCAGCTCTGGAAACACCATATATTTT. Translating gives CASRGSSGNTIYF.

The genes are TRBV6-2 or TRBV6-3 and TRBJ1-6, with D tentatively TRBD1 (5 bases). The V gene's germline CDR1 is MNHEY and CDR2 SVGEGT. The CDR3 runs 13 residues. Deletions cut 4 bases from V and 10 bases from J, with 11 bases between. The CDR3 coding sequence is TGTGCCAGCAGTTTCCTAGACAGCTCACCCCTCCACTTT. Amino acids: CASSFLDSSPLHF.

The chain is built from TRBV5-1 and TRBJ1-6; D remains ambiguous. CDR3 length: 15 residues. The germline CDR1 and CDR2 sequences are SGHRS and YFSETQ. The germline V and J ends were trimmed by 0 bases and 7 bases, with 11 bases remaining between them. Here the CDR3 reads CASSLERQQNSPLHF. As DNA, the CDR3 is TGCGCCAGCAGCTTGGAGCGGCAGCAAAATTCACCCCTCCACTTT.

This clone showed up just once. The chain is built from TRBV5-5 and TRBJ2-2; 10 bases match TRBD1. The V gene's germline CDR1 is SGHKS and CDR2 YYEKEE (reference sequence). CDR3 length: 17 residues. J gave up 3 bases and V 4 bases, and 9 bases lay outside the gene matches. Here the CDR3 DNA reads TGTGCCAGCAGCCTGACAGGGGGCCGGCGGTACACCGGGGAGCTGTTTTTT. Encoded protein: CASSLTGGRRYTGELFF.

This chain joins TRBV7-3 and TRBJ1-2; 7 bases line up with TRBD1. The V and J ends lost 0 bases and 7 bases, in that order; junction bases with no gene match: 5. The germline CDR1 and CDR2 sequences are SGHTA and FQGTGA. This CDR3 is 14 amino acids long. CDR3 region: CASSLTPGGAGYTF. As DNA, the CDR3 is TGTGCCAGCAGCTTAACCCCAGGGGGTGCTGGCTACACCTTC.

Notes on this clone: The identical CDR3 is also encoded by other nucleotide sequences in the sample. This chain links TRBV18 with TRBJ2-5; 10 bases fit TRBD1. Losses at the gene ends were 2 bases for V and 5 bases for J; bases not matched to a gene: 2. Germline V gene sequence: CDR1 KGHSH, CDR2 LQKENI. CDR3 size: 14 residues. CDR3 region: CASSPGTGDETQYF. In DNA, the CDR3 is TGTGCCAGCTCACCAGGGACAGGGGACGAGACCCAGTACTTC.

The table lists this clone with a few counts. This chain connects TRBV5-4 to TRBJ1-3; tentative D call: TRBD1 (5 bases). Trimming took off 4 bases at V and 4 bases at J, with 15 bases between the two ends. CDR3 length equals 15 residues. Germline loops: CDR1 SGHNT, CDR2 YYREEE (reference sequence). The chain's CDR3 is CASSTGDFLGNTIYF. The CDR3 region has the DNA TGTGCCAGCAGCACCGGGGACTTTTTAGGAAACACCATATATTTT.

In regard to this clone: Compared with germline, one end of the junction differs, possibly owing to a read error. The chain links TRBV14 to TRBJ1-2, with D perhaps TRBD1 (6 bases). The germline V gene encodes CDR1 SGHDN and CDR2 FVKESK. The CDR3 is 13 amino acids. In DNA form, the CDR3 reads TGTGCCAGCAGTCAAGACAGGAACTATGGCTACACCTTC. It encodes CASSQDRNYGYTF.